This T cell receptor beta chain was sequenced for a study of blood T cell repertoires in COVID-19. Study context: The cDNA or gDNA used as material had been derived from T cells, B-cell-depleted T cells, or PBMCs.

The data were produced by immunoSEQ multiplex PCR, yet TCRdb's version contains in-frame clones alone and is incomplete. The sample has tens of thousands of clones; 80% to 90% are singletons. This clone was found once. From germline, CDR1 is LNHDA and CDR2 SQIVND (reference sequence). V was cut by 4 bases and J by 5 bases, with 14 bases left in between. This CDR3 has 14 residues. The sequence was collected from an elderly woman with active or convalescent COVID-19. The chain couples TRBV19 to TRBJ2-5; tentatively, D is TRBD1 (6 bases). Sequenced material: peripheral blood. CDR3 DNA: TGTGCCAGTAGTACTCAGGGGATCGGGGAGACCCAGTACTTC. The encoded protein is CASSTQGIGETQYF.